The present TCR beta chain was sequenced within a study of cytomegalovirus exposure and HLA in healthy donors. Study-wide background: Out of 398 genotyped donors, roughly 83% belonged to the Caucasian-associated ancestry cluster.

V lost 0 bases and J lost 4, with 11 bases in between. The V gene's germline CDR1 is SGHRS and CDR2 YFSETQ. The CDR3 totals 15 residues. These donors counted as nominally healthy when sampled, but unrecorded immune exposures were likely. A multiplex PCR was run with 60 Vbeta primers and 13 Jbeta primers. Assay: immunoSEQ multiplex PCR; the TCRdb copy retains only in-frame clones and omits some. Seen here are over 60,000 clones, over 60% observed once, and the top ten hold under 6%. This clone was found once. The genes are TRBV5-1 and TRBJ2-1, with D possibly TRBD2 on 6 matching bases. The source material was PBMCs. This clonotype was obtained from a woman between 25 and 40 years old in good health and CMV-seronegative. The CDR3 region is CASSLVAGTYNEQFF. The CDR3 nucleotides are TGCGCCAGCAGCTTGGTGGCCGGGACTTACAATGAGCAGTTCTTC.